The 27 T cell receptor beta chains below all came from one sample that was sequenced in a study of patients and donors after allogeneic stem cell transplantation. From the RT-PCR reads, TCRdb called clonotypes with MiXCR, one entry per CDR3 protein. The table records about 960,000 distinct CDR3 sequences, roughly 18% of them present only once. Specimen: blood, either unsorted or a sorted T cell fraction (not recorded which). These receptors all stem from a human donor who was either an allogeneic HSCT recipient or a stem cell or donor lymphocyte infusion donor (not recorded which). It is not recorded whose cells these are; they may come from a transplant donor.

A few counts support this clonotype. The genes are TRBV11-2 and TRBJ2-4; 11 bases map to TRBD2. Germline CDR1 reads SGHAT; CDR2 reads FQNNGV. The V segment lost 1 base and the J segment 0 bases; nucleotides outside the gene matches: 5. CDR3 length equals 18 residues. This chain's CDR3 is CASSLGLAGLLAKNIQYF. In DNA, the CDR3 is TGTGCCAGCAGCTTAGGACTAGCGGGACTTCTAGCCAAAAACATTCAGTACTTC.

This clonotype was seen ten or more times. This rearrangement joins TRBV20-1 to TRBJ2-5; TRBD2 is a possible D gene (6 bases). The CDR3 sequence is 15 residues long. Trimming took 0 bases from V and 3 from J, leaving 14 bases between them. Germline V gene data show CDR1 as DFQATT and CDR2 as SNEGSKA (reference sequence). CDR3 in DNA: TGCAGTGCTAGAGATCGACATACGGGGGAAGAGACCCAGTACTTC. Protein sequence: CSARDRHTGEETQYF.

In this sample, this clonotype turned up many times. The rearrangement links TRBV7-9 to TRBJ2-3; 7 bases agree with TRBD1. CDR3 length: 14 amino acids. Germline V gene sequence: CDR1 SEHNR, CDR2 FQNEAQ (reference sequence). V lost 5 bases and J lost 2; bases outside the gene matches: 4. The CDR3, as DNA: TGTGCCAGCAGCCCGGGGACAGTCACAGATACGCAGTATTTT. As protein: CASSPGTVTDTQYF.

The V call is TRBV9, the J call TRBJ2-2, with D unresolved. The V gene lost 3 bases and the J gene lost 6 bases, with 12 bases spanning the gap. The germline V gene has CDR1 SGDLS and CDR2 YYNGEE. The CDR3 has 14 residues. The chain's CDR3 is CASSANGFAGELFF. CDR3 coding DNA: TGTGCCAGCAGCGCTAACGGGTTTGCCGGGGAGCTGTTTTTT.

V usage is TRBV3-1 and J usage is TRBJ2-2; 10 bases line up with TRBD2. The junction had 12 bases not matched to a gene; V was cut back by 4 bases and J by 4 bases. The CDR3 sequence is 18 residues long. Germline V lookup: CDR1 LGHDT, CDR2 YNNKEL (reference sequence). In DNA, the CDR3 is TGTGCCAGCAGCCTGAAGATATGGCTAGCGGGGGCCACCGGGGAGCTGTTTTTT. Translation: CASSLKIWLAGATGELFF.

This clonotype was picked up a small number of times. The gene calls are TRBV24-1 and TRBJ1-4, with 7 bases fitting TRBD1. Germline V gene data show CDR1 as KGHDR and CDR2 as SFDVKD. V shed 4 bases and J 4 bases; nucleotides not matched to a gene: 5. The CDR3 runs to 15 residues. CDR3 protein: CATSDRGTDNEKLFF. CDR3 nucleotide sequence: TGTGCCACCAGTGACCGCGGGACAGATAATGAAAAACTGTTTTTT.

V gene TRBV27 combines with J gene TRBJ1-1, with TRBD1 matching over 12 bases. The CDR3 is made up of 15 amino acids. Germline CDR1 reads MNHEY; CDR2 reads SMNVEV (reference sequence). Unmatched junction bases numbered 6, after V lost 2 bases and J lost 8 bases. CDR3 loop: CASSLGGQGAQEAFF. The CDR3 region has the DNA TGTGCCAGCAGTTTAGGGGGACAGGGGGCGCAGGAAGCTTTCTTT.

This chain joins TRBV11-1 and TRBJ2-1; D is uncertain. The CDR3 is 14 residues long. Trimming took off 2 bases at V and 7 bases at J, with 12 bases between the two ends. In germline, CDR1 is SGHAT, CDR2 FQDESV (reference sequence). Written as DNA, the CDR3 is TGTGCCAGCAGCTTATTGGACGTCCGAAATGAGCAGTTCTTC. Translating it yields CASSLLDVRNEQFF.

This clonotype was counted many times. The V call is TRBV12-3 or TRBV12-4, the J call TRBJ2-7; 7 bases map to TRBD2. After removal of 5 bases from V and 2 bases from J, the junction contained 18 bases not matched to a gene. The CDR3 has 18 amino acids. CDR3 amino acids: CASSRPHQTSGRAYEQYF. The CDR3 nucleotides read TGTGCCAGCAGTCGGCCACACCAGACTAGTGGGAGGGCCTACGAGCAGTACTTC.

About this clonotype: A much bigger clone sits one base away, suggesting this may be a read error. CDR3 region: CASTATDTQYF. The CDR3 DNA reads as TGTGCCAGCACTGCCACAGATACGCAGTATTTT. This chain uses TRBV12-3 or TRBV12-4 with TRBJ2-3; D unclear. This CDR3 is built from 11 residues. Trimming removed 7 bases from V and 2 bases from J, with 4 bases in between.

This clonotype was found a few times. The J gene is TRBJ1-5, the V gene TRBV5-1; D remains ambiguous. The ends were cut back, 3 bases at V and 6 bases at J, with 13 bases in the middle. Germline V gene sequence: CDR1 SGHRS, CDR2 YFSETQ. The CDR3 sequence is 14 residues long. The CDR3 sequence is CASSSGVSGQPQHF. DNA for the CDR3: TGCGCCAGCAGCTCCGGGGTGTCCGGTCAGCCCCAGCATTTT.

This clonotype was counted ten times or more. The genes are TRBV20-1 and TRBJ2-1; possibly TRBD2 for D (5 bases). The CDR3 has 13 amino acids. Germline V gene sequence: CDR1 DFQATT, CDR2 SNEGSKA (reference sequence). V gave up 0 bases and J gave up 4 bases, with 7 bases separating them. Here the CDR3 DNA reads TGCAGTGCTAGAGATCCGGGGTACAATGAGCAGTTCTTC. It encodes CSARDPGYNEQFF.

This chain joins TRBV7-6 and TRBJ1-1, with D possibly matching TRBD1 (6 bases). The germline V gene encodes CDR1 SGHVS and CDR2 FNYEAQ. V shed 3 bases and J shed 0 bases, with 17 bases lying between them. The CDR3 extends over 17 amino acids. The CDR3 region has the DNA TGTGCCAGCAGCTTTTCTCCAGGGGCCCGGATGAACACTGAAGCTTTCTTT. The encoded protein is CASSFSPGARMNTEAFF.

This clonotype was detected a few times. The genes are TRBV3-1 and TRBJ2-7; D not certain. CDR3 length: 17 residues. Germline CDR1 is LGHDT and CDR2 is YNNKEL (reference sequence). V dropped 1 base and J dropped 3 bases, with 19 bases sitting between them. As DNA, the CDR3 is TGTGCCAGCAGCCAAGCACCCCCGTTTCTGGCGGACTACGAGCAGTACTTC. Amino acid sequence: CASSQAPPFLADYEQYF.

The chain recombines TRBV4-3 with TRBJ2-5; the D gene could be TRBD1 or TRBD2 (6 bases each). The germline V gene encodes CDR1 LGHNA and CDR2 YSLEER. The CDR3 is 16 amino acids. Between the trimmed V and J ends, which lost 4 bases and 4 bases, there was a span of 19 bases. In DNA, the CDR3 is TGCGCCAGCAGCCGGAGTTTTAGGAGGGGGGCAGAGACCCAGTACTTC. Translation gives CASSRSFRRGAETQYF.

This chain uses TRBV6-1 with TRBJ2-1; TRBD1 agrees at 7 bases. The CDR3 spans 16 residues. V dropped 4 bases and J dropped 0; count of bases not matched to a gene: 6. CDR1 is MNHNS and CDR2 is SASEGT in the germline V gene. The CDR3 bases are TGTGCCAGCAGTGGACAGGGTGGGGGCTCCTACAATGAGCAGTTCTTC. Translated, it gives CASSGQGGGSYNEQFF.

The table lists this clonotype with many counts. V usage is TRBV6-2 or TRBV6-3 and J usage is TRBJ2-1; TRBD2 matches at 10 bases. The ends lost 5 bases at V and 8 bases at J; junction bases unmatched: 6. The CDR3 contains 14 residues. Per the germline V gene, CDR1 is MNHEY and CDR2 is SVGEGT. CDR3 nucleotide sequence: TGTGCCAGCAGTAAGCGGGAGGGCCTGTATGAGCAGTTCTTC. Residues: CASSKREGLYEQFF.

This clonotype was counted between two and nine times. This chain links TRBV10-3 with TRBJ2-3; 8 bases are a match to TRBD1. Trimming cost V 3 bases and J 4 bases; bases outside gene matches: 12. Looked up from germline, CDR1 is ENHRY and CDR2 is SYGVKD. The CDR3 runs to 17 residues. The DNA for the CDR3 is TGTGCCATCAGTGAACGGACAGGGCCGAGGCCATCAGATACGCAGTATTTT. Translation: CAISERTGPRPSDTQYF.

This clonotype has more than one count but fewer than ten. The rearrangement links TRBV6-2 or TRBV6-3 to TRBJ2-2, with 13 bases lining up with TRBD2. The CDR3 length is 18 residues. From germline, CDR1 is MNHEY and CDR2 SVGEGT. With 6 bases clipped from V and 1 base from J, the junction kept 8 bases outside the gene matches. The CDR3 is CASSRYGLAGVNTGELFF. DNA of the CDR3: TGTGCCAGCAGCCGCTACGGACTAGCGGGGGTGAACACCGGGGAGCTGTTTTTT.

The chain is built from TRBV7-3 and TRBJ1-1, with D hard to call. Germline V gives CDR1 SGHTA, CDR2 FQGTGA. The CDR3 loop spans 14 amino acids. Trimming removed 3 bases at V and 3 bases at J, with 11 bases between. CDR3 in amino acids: CASSFSGKDTEAFF. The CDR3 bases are TGTGCCAGCAGCTTCTCCGGGAAGGACACTGAAGCTTTCTTT.

The CDR3 DNA sequence: TGTGCCACGGGCCAGGGCCCTGGTTACGAGCAGTACTTC. It is translated as CATGQGPGYEQYF. V gene TRBV11-2 combines with J gene TRBJ2-7; D may be TRBD1 (5 bases). Trimming removed 10 bases from V and 4 bases from J, with 17 bases in between. There are 13 residues in the CDR3. Looked up from germline, CDR1 is SGHAT and CDR2 is FQNNGV.

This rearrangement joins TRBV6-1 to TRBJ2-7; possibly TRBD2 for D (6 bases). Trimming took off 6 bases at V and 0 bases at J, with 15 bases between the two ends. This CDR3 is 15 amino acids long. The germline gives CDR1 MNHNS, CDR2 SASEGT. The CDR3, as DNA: TGTGCCAGCAGAGCGCTAGCGACAAGCTCCTACGAGCAGTACTTC. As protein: CASRALATSSYEQYF.

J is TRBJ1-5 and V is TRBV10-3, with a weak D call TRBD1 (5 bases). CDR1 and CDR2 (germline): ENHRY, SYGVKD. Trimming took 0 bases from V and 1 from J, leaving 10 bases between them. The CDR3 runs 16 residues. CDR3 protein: CAISESAGGSNQPQHF. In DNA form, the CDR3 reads TGTGCCATCAGTGAGTCGGCGGGGGGAAGCAATCAGCCCCAGCATTTT.

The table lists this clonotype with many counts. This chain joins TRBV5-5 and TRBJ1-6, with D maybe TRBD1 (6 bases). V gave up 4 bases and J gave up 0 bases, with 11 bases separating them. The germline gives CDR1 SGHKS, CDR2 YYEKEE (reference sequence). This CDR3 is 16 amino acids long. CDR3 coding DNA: TGTGCCAGCAGCGGCCAGGGGAGCTCCTATAATTCACCCCTCCACTTT. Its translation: CASSGQGSSYNSPLHF.

Written as DNA, the CDR3 is TGTGCCAGCAGTGAATTGAGGGGGCCCATGAACACTGAAGCTTTCTTT. Its translation is CASSELRGPMNTEAFF. V is TRBV25-1 and J is TRBJ1-1, with 7 bases aligning to TRBD1. The CDR3 is 16 residues long. Germline CDR1 reads MGHDK; CDR2 reads SYGVNS. V was pared by 1 base and J by 0 bases, with 5 bases of the junction left unmatched.

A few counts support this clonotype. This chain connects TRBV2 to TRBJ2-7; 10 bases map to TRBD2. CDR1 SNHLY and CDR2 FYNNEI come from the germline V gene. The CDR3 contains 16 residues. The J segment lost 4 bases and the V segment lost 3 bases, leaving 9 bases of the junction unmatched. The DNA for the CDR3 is TGTGCCAGCAGTGAGGTACAAGCGGGGGGGCCTTACGAGCAGTACTTC. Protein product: CASSEVQAGGPYEQYF.

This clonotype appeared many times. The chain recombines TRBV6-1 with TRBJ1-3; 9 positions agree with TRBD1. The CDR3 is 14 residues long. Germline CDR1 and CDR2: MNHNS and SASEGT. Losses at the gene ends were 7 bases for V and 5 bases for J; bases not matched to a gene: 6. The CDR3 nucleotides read TGTGCCAGCAAACCGGGACAGGGAAGAAACACCATATATTTT. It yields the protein CASKPGQGRNTIYF.